The rows below give T cell receptor beta chains drawn from one sample of a study of blood T cell repertoires in COVID-19. The method was immunoSEQ multiplex PCR; TCRdb's version includes in-frame clones alone and lacks a portion of them. The sample lists roughly 270,000 clones; 75% to 85% were seen once. Sequenced material: peripheral blood. These receptors all stem from a man between 50 and 59 years old with active or convalescent COVID-19. Each CDR3 is given with its conserved first and last residue.

J | V | CDR3
TRBJ1-3 | TRBV4-1 | CASSQEAGIRNTIYF
TRBJ1-2 | TRBV12-3/TRBV12-4 | CASSAGTGFGYTF
TRBJ2-3 | TRBV18 | CASSTSGTSGITDTQYF
TRBJ1-1 | TRBV9 | CASSLTNKNTEAFF
TRBJ2-1 | TRBV7-3 | CASSSGLGGSEQFF
TRBJ2-7 | TRBV5-1 | CASSFQADGYEQYF
TRBJ2-1 | TRBV7-9 | CASSFRDSPLHEQFF
TRBJ1-2 | TRBV7-9 | CASSLDRVDGYTF
TRBJ1-2 | TRBV27 | CASSFNRVDGYTF
TRBJ1-2 | TRBV28 | CASRSSRGRFSGYTF
TRBJ1-1 | TRBV12-5 | CASGLGGEAFF
TRBJ1-2 | TRBV10-3 | CAISELQGGYTF
TRBJ2-1 | TRBV7-2 | CASSLDLAGEQFF
TRBJ2-2 | TRBV7-2 | CASSFSRVTGELFF
TRBJ2-5 | TRBV28 | CASSLWTSPETQYF
TRBJ1-6 | TRBV10-3 | CASSHLDSPLHF
TRBJ1-1 | TRBV28 | CASSPFQVRTEAFF
TRBJ1-4 | TRBV9 | CASSASRGVGKLFF
TRBJ1-5 | TRBV28 | CASGRGGKSNQPQHF
TRBJ2-3 | TRBV15 | CATSRDRGQGRDTQYF
TRBJ1-4 | TRBV2 | CASNFGAANEKLFF
TRBJ2-3 | TRBV28 | CASSLNRVNTQYF
TRBJ1-6 | TRBV19 | CASSIRGTGTSPLHF
TRBJ2-5 | TRBV12-3/TRBV12-4 | CASSLLEGTQYF
TRBJ2-1 | TRBV9 | CASSVEGRGYNEQFF
TRBJ1-1 | TRBV19 | CASSMGPHTNTEAFF
TRBJ2-7 | TRBV6-2/TRBV6-3 | CASSLWTAYEQYF
TRBJ1-3 | TRBV21-1 | CASSGRDRDSGNTIYF
TRBJ1-2 | TRBV7-3 | CASSSSRDRGGYTF
TRBJ1-3 | TRBV19 | CASSLVLSGNTIYF
TRBJ1-1 | TRBV19 | CASSILRGLRVNTEAFF
TRBJ2-7 | TRBV6-5 | CASSLHRGWYEQYF
TRBJ1-5 | TRBV19 | CASSTPGRGGQPQHF
TRBJ2-7 | TRBV7-3 | CASSDPGTGNKRQYF
TRBJ2-3 | TRBV5-1 | CASSTNSGRSTDTQYF
TRBJ1-1 | TRBV3-1/TRBV3-2 | CASSQVPGRTEAFF
TRBJ2-5 | TRBV5-5 | CASSRRTGGVETQYF
TRBJ2-1 | TRBV4-1 | CASSGQGAQSPYNEQFF
TRBJ2-1 | TRBV19 | CASRIRGLNNEQFF
TRBJ2-1 | TRBV4-2 | CASGLAGINNEQFF
TRBJ2-1 | TRBV5-1 | CASRLPGLAGGLDEQFF
TRBJ2-7 | TRBV28 | CASSNGVENTYEQYF
TRBJ2-6 | TRBV5-4 | CASSFISRGPGANVLTF
TRBJ1-2 | TRBV18 | CASSPQGAYGYTF
TRBJ2-5 | TRBV7-3 | CASSETSGSETQYF
TRBJ1-2 | TRBV4-1 | CASSQVSPSRRGRSGYTF
TRBJ2-2 | TRBV9 | CASSPRRASGNTGELFF
TRBJ2-2 | TRBV4-1 | CASSPRVGSNTGELFF
TRBJ2-5 | TRBV29-1 | CSVRTRETQYF
TRBJ2-3 | TRBV4-1 | CASSDRGASTDTQYF
TRBJ1-5 | TRBV2 | CASSGQGPNQPQHF
TRBJ1-1 | TRBV18 | CASSPNTGADTEAFF
TRBJ1-1 | TRBV30 | CAWRYRGSGNTEAFF